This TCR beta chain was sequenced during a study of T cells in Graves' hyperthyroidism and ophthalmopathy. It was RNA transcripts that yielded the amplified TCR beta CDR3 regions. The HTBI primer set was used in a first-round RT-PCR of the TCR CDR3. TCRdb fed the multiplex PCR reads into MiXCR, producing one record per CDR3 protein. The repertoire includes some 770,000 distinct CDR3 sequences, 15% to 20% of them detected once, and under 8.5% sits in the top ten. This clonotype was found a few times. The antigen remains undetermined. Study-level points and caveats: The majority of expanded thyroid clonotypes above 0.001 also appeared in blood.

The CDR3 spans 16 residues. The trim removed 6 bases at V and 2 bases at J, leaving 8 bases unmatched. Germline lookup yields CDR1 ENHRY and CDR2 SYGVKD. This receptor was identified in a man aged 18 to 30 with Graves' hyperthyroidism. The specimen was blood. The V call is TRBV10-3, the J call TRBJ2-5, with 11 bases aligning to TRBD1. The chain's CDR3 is CAISPGTGGLQETQYF. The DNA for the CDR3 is TGTGCCATCAGCCCCGGGACAGGGGGACTACAAGAGACCCAGTACTTC.